Listed below are T cell receptor beta chains from one sample, sequenced in a study of blood T cell repertoires in COVID-19. The assay was immunoSEQ multiplex PCR, and TCRdb's table has in-frame clones only and misses some. Counted here are more than 45,000 clones, 85% to 90% occurring once; the ten biggest clones make up about 3%. Sequencing was done on a sample of peripheral blood. These TCRs come from a woman of 80 years or more with COVID-19, enrolled during active disease. Each CDR3 is given with its conserved first and last residue. A D gene is named only where the DNA matches it firmly. The size entry is marked missing in some rows and otherwise reads once, few, many or a size class.

size,D,V,J,DNA,CDR3
.,.,TRBV9,TRBJ2-3,TGTGCCAGCCCGGTCCGACTGGGGCAGTATTTT,CASPVRLGQYF
.,TRBD2,TRBV23-1,TRBJ2-1,TGCGCCAGCAAGGGGACTAGCGGGGGCCACTGGGATGAGCAGTTCTTC,CASKGTSGGHWDEQFF
.,.,TRBV18,TRBJ1-2,TGTGCCAGCTCACCCCTCGAGGCCGCCAGCTATGGCTACACCTTC,CASSPLEAASYGYTF
.,.,TRBV5-1,TRBJ1-4,TGCGCCAGCAGCTTGGGGTCAGGGAGGGGTAATGAAAAACTGTTTTTT,CASSLGSGRGNEKLFF
once,.,TRBV27,TRBJ2-3,TGTGCCAGCGCTGGGCTACGGGTCGGGGGCACAGATACGCAGTATTTT,CASAGLRVGGTDTQYF
.,TRBD1,TRBV6-6,TRBJ2-7,TGTGCCAGCAGGGCCACAGGGGGCGGGTCGAAATACGAGCAGTACTTC,CASRATGGGSKYEQYF
.,TRBD1,TRBV15,TRBJ1-2,TGTGCCACCAGCAGGGGACAGGGAAACAACTATGGCTACACCTTC,CATSRGQGNNYGYTF
.,.,TRBV2,TRBJ1-5,TGTGCCAGCAGTGTCCAGGGGCTAAATCAGCCCCAGCATTTT,CASSVQGLNQPQHF
once,.,TRBV7-9,TRBJ1-1,TGTGCCAGCAGCCTCCAGGTGAACACTGAAGCTTTCTTT,CASSLQVNTEAFF
.,.,TRBV7-2,TRBJ2-5,TGTGCCAGCAGCCCCCAGGCGACGGGGCAAGAGACCCAGTACTTC,CASSPQATGQETQYF
.,.,TRBV5-1,TRBJ1-2,TGCGCCAGCAGCTTGGGGGCAGCCCGTAACTATGGCTACACCTTC,CASSLGAARNYGYTF
.,TRBD1,TRBV7-9,TRBJ1-3,TGTGCCAGCAGCTGGCTGACAGGGGCCTTCCCTGGAAACACCATATATTTT,CASSWLTGAFPGNTIYF
.,.,TRBV18,TRBJ2-5,TGTGCCAGCTCACCACTAAGGACAGCCCAAGAGACCCAGTACTTC,CASSPLRTAQETQYF
.,.,TRBV7-8,TRBJ1-1,TGTGCCAGCAGCTTACGTACATTGGGGCAACTTGAAGCTTTCTTT,CASSLRTLGQLEAFF
.,TRBD1,TRBV30,TRBJ1-5,TGTGCCTGGAGTTTGACAGGGGGCAATCAGCCCCAGCATTTT,CAWSLTGGNQPQHF
.,.,TRBV27,TRBJ1-5,TGTGCCAGCAGTCTCCGGGGGGGACGCTTAGCGGACCAGCCCCAGCATTTT,CASSLRGGRLADQPQHF
.,TRBD2,TRBV27,TRBJ2-3,TGTGCCAGCAGGCTGACTAGCGGGAATAGGGATACGCAGTATTTT,CASRLTSGNRDTQYF
.,TRBD1,TRBV6-6,TRBJ2-7,TGTGCCAGCAGCTCCCGGGACAGGGTCCACGAGCAGTACTTC,CASSSRDRVHEQYF
.,TRBD2,TRBV7-9,TRBJ2-1,TGTGCCAGCAGCTTCCTCCTCGGACTAGCGGGAGGGCCGAGAAATGAGCAGTTCTTC,CASSFLLGLAGGPRNEQFF
few,TRBD2,TRBV27,TRBJ2-1,TGTGCCAGCAGTTTATCGGGGCTAGCGGGCAATGAGCAGTTCTTC,CASSLSGLAGNEQFF
.,.,TRBV5-4,TRBJ2-7,TGTGCCAGCAGCTCCCCGGGCTACGAGCAGTACTTC,CASSSPGYEQYF
.,TRBD1,TRBV6-2/TRBV6-3,TRBJ2-4,TGTGCCAGCAGTACCCGACAGGGACCTGCTTTAGCCAAAAACATTCAGTACTTC,CASSTRQGPALAKNIQYF
.,.,TRBV19,TRBJ2-3,TGTGCCAGTAGGAATCCGGGACTTGGCCTAGATACGCAGTATTTT,CASRNPGLGLDTQYF
.,.,TRBV28,TRBJ1-2,TGTGCCAGCAGCGGACACCCGGGGGGGCAGAACTATGGCTACACCTTC,CASSGHPGGQNYGYTF
.,.,TRBV5-1,TRBJ1-1,TGCGCCAGCAGCTTGAACGGTGGGAACACTGAAGCTTTCTTT,CASSLNGGNTEAFF
.,TRBD1,TRBV5-4,TRBJ2-7,TGTGCCAGCAGCCCACCGGACAGGGGGGTCAACGAGCAGTACTTC,CASSPPDRGVNEQYF
.,.,TRBV5-1,TRBJ2-1,TGCGCCAGCAGCTTCTCTTTAGCCCCCTCGGGGGAGCAGTTCTTC,CASSFSLAPSGEQFF
.,TRBD1,TRBV4-2,TRBJ1-2,TGTGCCAGCAGCCACAGATCGGGGACAGGTCGCTATGGCTACACCTTC,CASSHRSGTGRYGYTF
.,.,TRBV19,TRBJ1-1,TGTGCCAGTAGTCGTGAAGGAGGGAACACTGAAGCTTTCTTT,CASSREGGNTEAFF